Listed below are T cell receptor beta chains from one sample, sequenced in a study of CD8+ T cells in alopecia areata. This table comes from immunoSEQ multiplex PCR, and its TCRdb copy is limited to in-frame clones, with some not included. The repertoire consists of 140,000 to 150,000 clones, with around 51% occurring once and the leading ten covering approximately 0.99%. The sample in question was CD4+ T cells sorted from blood, obtained at week 0. The receptors originated from a human donor with alopecia areata. Each CDR3 is given with its conserved first and last residue. The D gene is left open where the match is weak. The size field is filled for only some rows; it gives once, few, many or a size class.

v_call,d_call,j_call,clone_size,cdr3_aa,cdr3_nt
TRBV30,NA,TRBJ2-7,few,CAWRGAHLEQYF,TGTGCCTGGAGGGGGGCCCACCTCGAGCAGTACTTC
TRBV2,NA,TRBJ2-2,NA,CASIKKSNTGELFF,TGTGCCAGCATCAAAAAATCGAACACCGGGGAGCTGTTTTTT
TRBV4-1,TRBD2,TRBJ2-7,NA,CASSQANRGVPYEQYF,TGCGCCAGCAGCCAAGCCAACCGGGGGGTCCCCTACGAGCAGTACTTC
TRBV9,NA,TRBJ2-7,NA,CASSVEARGFYEQYF,TGTGCCAGCAGCGTAGAGGCTAGAGGGTTCTACGAGCAGTACTTC
TRBV15,TRBD2,TRBJ2-3,once,CATSRLAGADTQYF,TGTGCCACCAGCAGATTAGCGGGAGCGGATACGCAGTATTTT
TRBV6-1,NA,TRBJ2-5,NA,CASSERRGRETQYF,TGTGCCAGCAGTGAACGGAGGGGGCGGGAGACCCAGTACTTC
TRBV4-1,TRBD2,TRBJ2-7,NA,CASSLLTSRGLAANYEQYF,TGCGCCAGCAGCCTCTTGACCTCCCGTGGACTAGCGGCCAACTACGAGCAGTACTTC
TRBV6-5,NA,TRBJ2-7,NA,CASSERYEQYF,TGTGCCAGCAGTGAAAGGTACGAGCAGTACTTC
TRBV15,TRBD2,TRBJ2-1,NA,CATSREGLAGSRNEQFF,TGTGCCACCAGCAGAGAAGGCCTAGCGGGTTCCCGGAATGAGCAGTTCTTC
TRBV7-3,NA,TRBJ2-3,NA,CASSLTSPDTQYF,TGTGCCAGCAGCCTGACTAGTCCAGATACGCAGTATTTT
TRBV30,TRBD2,TRBJ2-7,NA,CAWSRGLAYEQYF,TGTGCCTGGAGTCGTGGACTAGCCTACGAGCAGTACTTC
TRBV15,NA,TRBJ2-1,NA,CATSAENWRTEQFF,TGTGCCACCAGCGCAGAGAATTGGAGGACTGAGCAGTTCTTC
TRBV15,TRBD1,TRBJ1-2,NA,CATSRGDRGRGYTF,TGTGCCACCAGCAGAGGGGACAGGGGAAGGGGCTACACCTTC
TRBV18,TRBD1,TRBJ1-1,NA,CASSLQGALTEAFF,TGTGCCAGCTCATTACAGGGGGCGCTCACTGAAGCTTTCTTT
TRBV30,TRBD1,TRBJ1-5,NA,CAWSGTGSNQPQHF,TGTGCCTGGAGTGGGACAGGGAGCAATCAGCCCCAGCATTTT
TRBV11-2,TRBD1,TRBJ1-2,NA,CASSSGQTIYGYTF,TGTGCCAGCAGTTCGGGACAGACAATCTATGGCTACACCTTC